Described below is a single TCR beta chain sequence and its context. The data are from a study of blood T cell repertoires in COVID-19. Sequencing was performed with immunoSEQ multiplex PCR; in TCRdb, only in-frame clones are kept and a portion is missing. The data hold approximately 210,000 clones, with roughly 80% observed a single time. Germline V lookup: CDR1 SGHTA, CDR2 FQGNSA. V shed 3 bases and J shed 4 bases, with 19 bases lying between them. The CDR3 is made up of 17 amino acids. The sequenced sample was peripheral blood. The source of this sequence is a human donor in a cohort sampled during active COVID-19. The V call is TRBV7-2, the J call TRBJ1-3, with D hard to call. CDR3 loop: CASSLGPMRATGNTIYF. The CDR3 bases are TGTGCCAGCAGCTTGGGCCCTATGCGGGCGACAGGAAACACCATATATTTT.